Below, 19 T cell receptor beta chains from the same sample are listed, as sequenced in a study of blood T cell repertoires in COVID-19. Assay: immunoSEQ multiplex PCR; the TCRdb copy retains only in-frame clones and omits some. The sample contains around 110,000 clones, 65% to 85% of which appear only once. The sequenced sample was PBMCs or T cells enriched from blood (not recorded which). All receptors come from a woman under 40 who had recovered from COVID-19.

The chain carries TRBV23-1 and TRBJ2-2; 9 nucleotides line up with TRBD2. TRBV23-1 is an ORF, and what it does is uncertain. CDR3 size: 19 residues. Trimming took 0 bases from V and 0 from J; bases not matched to a gene: 8. DNA of the CDR3: TGCGCCAGCAGTCAATCAGGGACTAGCTTTTACGCGAACACCGGGGAGCTGTTTTTT. Amino acids: CASSQSGTSFYANTGELFF.

The chain employs TRBV28 and TRBJ1-6; possible D gene TRBD1, 5 bases. V was trimmed by 5 bases and J by 6 bases, leaving 17 bases between them. Per germline, CDR1 MDHEN and CDR2 SYDVKM. CDR3 size: 16 residues. For the CDR3, the DNA is TGTGCCAGCAGTGGATCTACGGCAGGGCTTAATTCACCCCTCCACTTT. Its protein is CASSGSTAGLNSPLHF.

The chain employs TRBV7-2 and TRBJ2-3; 9 bases map to TRBD2. This CDR3 region has 17 residues. With V trimmed by 3 bases and J by 1 base, 8 bases remained unmatched. In germline, CDR1 is SGHTA, CDR2 FQGNSA. CDR3 in amino acids: CASSLGLARRRTDTQYF. Here the CDR3 DNA reads TGTGCCAGCAGCTTGGGACTAGCCCGAAGACGCACAGATACGCAGTATTTT.

The J gene is TRBJ1-2, the V gene TRBV9; a possible D gene is TRBD1 (6 bases). The CDR3 totals 15 residues. V was pared by 0 bases and J by 4 bases, with 13 bases between. Looked up from germline, CDR1 is SGDLS and CDR2 is YYNGEE. The CDR3 nucleotides are TGTGCCAGCAGCGTAGCGGCATCGGACAGCTATGGCTACACCTTC. Its translation: CASSVAASDSYGYTF.

The chain employs TRBV30 and TRBJ2-1; possibly TRBD2 for D (6 bases). Germline V gene lookup returns CDR1 GTSNPN and CDR2 SVGIG (reference sequence). The germline V and J ends were trimmed by 5 bases and 2 bases, with 16 bases remaining between them. The CDR3 totals 15 residues. The CDR3, as DNA: TGTGCCTGGGGTCGGTGGAGGGAGGCCTACAATGAGCAGTTCTTC. Its translation: CAWGRWREAYNEQFF.

Turning to this clone: Different DNA sequences within this sample yield the same CDR3. The CDR3 coding sequence is TGCGCCAGCAGCTTGGCAGGGACAGGCGGAGGAAACACCATATATTTT. Its protein is CASSLAGTGGGNTIYF. This chain joins TRBV5-1 and TRBJ1-3, with TRBD1 matching over 8 bases. V trimming: 0 bases; J trimming: 4 bases; junction bases outside the gene matches: 6. The CDR3 has 16 amino acids. The germline V gene has CDR1 SGHRS and CDR2 YFSETQ. Looking up the rest from reference TRBV5-1 and TRBJ1-3 gives the full variable domain: KAGVTQTPRYLIKTRGQQVTLSCSPISGHRSVSWYQQTPGQGLQFLFEYFSETQRNKGNFPGRFSGRQFSNSRSEMNVSTLELGDSALYLCASSLAGTGGGNTIYFGEGSWLTVV.

The chain uses TRBV10-3 and TRBJ2-7; tentative D call: TRBD1 (6 bases). V was trimmed by 3 bases and J by 2 bases, leaving 14 bases between them. The germline V gene has CDR1 ENHRY and CDR2 SYGVKD. The CDR3 runs 15 residues. This CDR3 is CAISDRGQNTYEQYF. The CDR3 nucleotides are TGTGCCATCAGTGATAGAGGACAGAATACCTACGAGCAGTACTTC.

This chain connects TRBV24-1 to TRBJ2-7, with 15 bases lining up with TRBD2. J was trimmed by 5 bases and V by 4 bases; bases with no gene match: 11. This CDR3 comprises 18 residues. The germline V gene encodes CDR1 KGHDR and CDR2 SFDVKD. This CDR3 reads CATSDRSGTSGRIHEQYF. CDR3 DNA: TGTGCCACCAGTGACAGATCCGGGACTAGCGGGAGGATCCACGAGCAGTACTTC.

The rearrangement uses TRBV19 and TRBJ1-5; 10 nucleotides align to TRBD1. The CDR3 is made up of 17 amino acids. Per germline, CDR1 LNHDA and CDR2 SQIVND (reference sequence). Trimming removed 3 bases from V and 7 bases from J; junction bases left unmatched: 12. The CDR3 bases are TGTGCCAGTAGTATCAGGGGACAGGGGATCACAGGGCAGCCCCAGCATTTT. Translating gives CASSIRGQGITGQPQHF.

This chain links TRBV6-2 or TRBV6-3 with TRBJ1-6; no reliable D call. Per germline, CDR1 MNHEY and CDR2 SVGEGT. CDR3 length: 15 amino acids. Deletions cut 0 bases from V and 7 bases from J, with 10 bases between. The CDR3 loop reads CASSYSNTGNSPLHF. For the CDR3, the DNA is TGTGCCAGCAGTTACTCGAATACGGGAAATTCACCCCTCCACTTT.

The chain employs TRBV2 and TRBJ1-4, with 9 bases matching TRBD1. The CDR3 has 14 amino acids. Germline trimming cut 6 bases from V and 4 bases from J; bases unmatched to any gene: 3. Germline-derived CDR1 and CDR2 are SNHLY and FYNNEI. The CDR3 nucleotides are TGTGCCAGCAGACAGGGGGCGGGTAATGAAAAACTGTTTTTT. Translation: CASRQGAGNEKLFF.

The chain couples TRBV28 to TRBJ1-2; no definite D call. The CDR3 runs to 13 residues. The V end lost 6 bases, the J end lost 4 bases, and 12 bases lay between the germline ends. In germline, CDR1 is MDHEN, CDR2 SYDVKM. CDR3 in amino acids: CASSDHGLYGYTF. CDR3 bases: TGTGCCAGCAGCGACCACGGACTCTATGGCTACACCTTC.

This sequence joins TRBV4-1 and TRBJ2-1, with D maybe TRBD2 (6 bases). V lost 4 bases to trimming and J lost 0 bases, with 10 bases between them. This CDR3 region has 15 residues. Germline V gene lookup returns CDR1 MGHRA and CDR2 YSYEKL. The CDR3 sequence: CASSPDGSSYNEQFF. DNA of the CDR3: TGCGCCAGCAGCCCGGACGGGAGCTCCTACAATGAGCAGTTCTTC.

The J gene is TRBJ1-3, the V gene TRBV18; D is unresolved. The CDR3 totals 16 residues. Germline loops: CDR1 KGHSH, CDR2 LQKENI. V shed 2 bases and J shed 2 bases, with 13 bases lying between them. The DNA for the CDR3 is TGTGCCAGCTCACCAAACAGCCTGTTAACTGGAAACACCATATATTTT. Translating gives CASSPNSLLTGNTIYF.

The chain has TRBV5-4 and TRBJ2-5; 7 nucleotides align to TRBD1. This CDR3 spans 14 amino acids. V was clipped by 1 base and J by 5 bases; unmatched bases: 5. CDR1 SGHNT and CDR2 YYREEE come from the germline V gene (reference sequence). In nucleotides, the CDR3 is TGTGCCAGCAGCTTGCAGACAGGGTCTGAGACCCAGTACTTC. Translated, it gives CASSLQTGSETQYF.

The V call is TRBV6-6, the J call TRBJ1-5, with 7 bases lining up with TRBD1. This CDR3 has 13 residues. J was trimmed by 6 bases and V by 7 bases; bases with no gene match: 6. Germline V CDR1 and CDR2: MNHNY, SVGAGI (reference sequence). The chain's CDR3 is CASTQGVFQPQHF. CDR3 nucleotides: TGTGCCAGCACGCAGGGGGTGTTTCAGCCCCAGCATTTT.

The genes are TRBV6-4 and TRBJ2-2; 10 bases line up with TRBD2. This CDR3 has 15 residues. The V gene's germline CDR1 is MRHNA and CDR2 SNTAGT. J lost 4 bases, V lost 5 bases, and 4 bases had no gene match. CDR3 nucleotide sequence: TGTGCCAGCAGTCGACTAGCGGGCCCCACCGGGGAGCTGTTTTTT. It specifies CASSRLAGPTGELFF.

The V call is TRBV19, the J call TRBJ2-5; a weak D match, TRBD2 (6 bases). V dropped 1 base and J dropped 2 bases, with 14 bases sitting between them. Germline V gene sequence: CDR1 LNHDA, CDR2 SQIVND (reference sequence). The CDR3 spans 16 residues. The CDR3 DNA follows: TGTGCCAGTAGTATAGCCGGGGGAACCTGGCAAGAGACCCAGTACTTC. This sequence encodes CASSIAGGTWQETQYF.

This clone turned up a few times. This specimen includes other DNA sequences encoding the same CDR3. The CDR3 DNA is TGTGCCAGCAGCCCGACAGGGGACTATGGCTACACCTTC. Amino acids: CASSPTGDYGYTF. The chain couples TRBV6-6 to TRBJ1-2, with 8 bases that match TRBD1. After removal of 6 bases from V and 3 bases from J, the junction contained 3 bases not matched to a gene. The CDR3 consists of 13 residues. Germline V lookup: CDR1 MNHNY, CDR2 SVGAGI (reference sequence).